The entry below describes one TCR beta chain. The sample comes from a study of blood T cell repertoires in COVID-19. Across the whole study: The cDNA or gDNA used as material had been derived from T cells, B-cell-depleted T cells, or PBMCs.

The table came from immunoSEQ multiplex PCR; TCRdb's copy has only in-frame clones and leaves some out. The table includes some 70,000 clones, over 75% detected once. The source of this sequence is a man aged 50 to 60 with acute or convalescent COVID-19. The sequenced sample consisted of peripheral blood.

CDR3 sequence reads: CASSFRDTYNSPLHF. CDR3 coding DNA: TGTGCCAGCAGCTTTCGGGACACTTATAATTCACCCCTCCACTTT. The chain carries TRBV7-8 and TRBJ1-6; possibly TRBD1 for D (6 bases). The CDR3 totals 15 residues. Germline CDR1 is SGHVS and CDR2 is FQNEAQ. V was cut by 3 bases and J by 4 bases, with 10 bases left in between.